This entry features one T cell receptor (beta chain) sequence. Method: immunoSEQ multiplex PCR; TCRdb's copy keeps in-frame clones and lacks some. The sample contains around 270,000 clones, more than 75% of which appear only once. This entry is derived from a study of blood T cell repertoires in COVID-19. CDR1 is MNHEY and CDR2 is SVGAGI in the germline V gene. This CDR3 is 14 amino acids long. Trimming removed 7 bases from V and 3 bases from J, with 12 bases in between. This receptor was identified in a woman aged 45-65 years with acute or convalescent COVID-19. V and J are TRBV6-5 and TRBJ2-2; no clear D. Source material: peripheral blood. The CDR3 DNA is TGTGCCAGCACTGCGGTGGGTGACACCGGGGAGCTGTTTTTT. Amino acid sequence: CASTAVGDTGELFF.